This T cell receptor (beta chain) came from a study of blood T cell repertoires in COVID-19. Study context: There were acute and convalescent COVID-19 samples, and they came from the United States, Italy and Spain. PBMCs, B-cell-depleted T cells, or T cells were the source of the cDNA or gDNA that made up the material.

V lost 8 bases to trimming and J lost 5 bases, with 13 bases between them. This CDR3 has 14 amino acids. Germline values: CDR1 SGHAT, CDR2 FQNNGV. During active infection, Seattle patients enrolled and were then monitored through disease. As handled by the study authors: Estimated nucleated cell counts came from reference gene primer amplification. Data came from immunoSEQ multiplex PCR; TCRdb stores just in-frame clones and leaves some out. V, J and clone size reflect that table, while D and trimming were determined from the DNA. The table has about 370,000 clones, approximately 88% seen once. The sequenced sample was peripheral blood. The V call is TRBV11-2, the J call TRBJ1-6; D gene ambiguous. The sequence was obtained from a woman in her 30s with COVID-19, enrolled during active disease. Here the CDR3 reads CASLRAGNNSPLHF. In DNA form, the CDR3 reads TGTGCCAGCCTTCGCGCCGGTAATAATTCACCCCTCCACTTT.